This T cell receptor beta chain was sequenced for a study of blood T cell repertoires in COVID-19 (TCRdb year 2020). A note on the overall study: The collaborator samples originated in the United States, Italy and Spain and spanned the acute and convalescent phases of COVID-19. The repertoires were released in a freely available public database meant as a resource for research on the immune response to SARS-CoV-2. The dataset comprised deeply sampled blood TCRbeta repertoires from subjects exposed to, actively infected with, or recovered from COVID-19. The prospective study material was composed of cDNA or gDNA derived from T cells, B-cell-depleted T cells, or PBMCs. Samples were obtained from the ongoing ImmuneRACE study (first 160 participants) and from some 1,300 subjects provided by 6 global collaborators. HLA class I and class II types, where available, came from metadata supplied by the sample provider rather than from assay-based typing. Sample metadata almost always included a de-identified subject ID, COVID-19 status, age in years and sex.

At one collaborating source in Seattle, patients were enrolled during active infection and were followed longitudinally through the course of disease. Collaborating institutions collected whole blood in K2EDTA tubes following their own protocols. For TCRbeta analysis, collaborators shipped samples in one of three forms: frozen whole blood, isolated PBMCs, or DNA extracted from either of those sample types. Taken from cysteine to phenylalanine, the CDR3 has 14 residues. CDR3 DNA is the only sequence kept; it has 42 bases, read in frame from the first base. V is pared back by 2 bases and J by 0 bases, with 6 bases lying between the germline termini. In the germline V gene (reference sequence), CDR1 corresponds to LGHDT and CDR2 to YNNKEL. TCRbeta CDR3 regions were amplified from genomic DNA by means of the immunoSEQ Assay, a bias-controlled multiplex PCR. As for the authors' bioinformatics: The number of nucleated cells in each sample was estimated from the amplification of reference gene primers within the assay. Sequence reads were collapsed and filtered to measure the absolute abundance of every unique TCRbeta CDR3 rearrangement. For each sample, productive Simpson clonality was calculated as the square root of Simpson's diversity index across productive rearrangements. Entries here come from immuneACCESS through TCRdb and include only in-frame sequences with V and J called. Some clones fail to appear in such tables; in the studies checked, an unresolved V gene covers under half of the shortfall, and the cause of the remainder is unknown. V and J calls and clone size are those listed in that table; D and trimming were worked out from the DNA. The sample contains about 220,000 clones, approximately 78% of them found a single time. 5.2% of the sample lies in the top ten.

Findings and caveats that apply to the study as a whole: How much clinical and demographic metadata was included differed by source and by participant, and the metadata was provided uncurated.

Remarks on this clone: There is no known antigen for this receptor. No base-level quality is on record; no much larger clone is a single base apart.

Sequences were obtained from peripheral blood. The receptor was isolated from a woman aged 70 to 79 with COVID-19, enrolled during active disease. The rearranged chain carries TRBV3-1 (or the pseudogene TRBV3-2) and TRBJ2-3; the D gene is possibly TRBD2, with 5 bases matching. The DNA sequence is TGTGCCAGCAGCCAACGAGGGAGCACAGATACGCAGTATTTT. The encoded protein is CASSQRGSTDTQYF.